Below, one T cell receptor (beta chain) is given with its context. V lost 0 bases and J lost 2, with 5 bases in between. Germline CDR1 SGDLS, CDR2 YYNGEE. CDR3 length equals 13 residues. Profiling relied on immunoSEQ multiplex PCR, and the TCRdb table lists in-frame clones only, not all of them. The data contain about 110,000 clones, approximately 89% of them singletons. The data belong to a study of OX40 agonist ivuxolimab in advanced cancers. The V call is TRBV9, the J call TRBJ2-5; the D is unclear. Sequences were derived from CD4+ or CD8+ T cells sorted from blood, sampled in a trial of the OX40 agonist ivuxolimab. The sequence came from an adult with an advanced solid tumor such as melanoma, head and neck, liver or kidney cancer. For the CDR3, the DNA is TGTGCCAGCAGCGTAGGTATACAAGAGACCCAGTACTTC. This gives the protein CASSVGIQETQYF.